This TCR beta chain was recorded in a study of shared clonotypes between healthy human individuals. Study-wide background: Participating donors consisted of a couple of women and a few men aged 18 to 49.

The CDR3 extends over 15 amino acids. V lost 3 bases to trimming and J lost 5 bases; unmatched junction nucleotides: 8. CDR1 SGHRS and CDR2 YFSETQ come from the germline V gene. Broader study findings: Clonotypes which were not shared had lower generation probabilities than clonotypes that all four donors shared.

As regards this clone: Its antigen is not known.

Every immunoSEQ plate was one replicate of a subset's evenly spread DNA. Only in-frame clones appear in the TCRdb table, and some are missing; sequencing was by immunoSEQ multiplex PCR. Among some 2,000,000 clones listed, 85% to 95% were seen once. The TCR was taken from a man younger than 30 in good health. The V call is TRBV5-1, the J call TRBJ2-3, with 8 bases aligning to TRBD2. Material for sequencing was naive CD4+ T cells sorted from blood. The sample's subset: CD45RA+ positively selected. CDR3 bases: TGCGCCAGCAGCTGGCGAGCGGGGGCTGAAGATACGCAGTATTTT. Residues: CASSWRAGAEDTQYF.